This T cell receptor beta chain was profiled in a study of response to subunit inactivated influenza vaccine. About this clonotype itself: Its specificity is not known.

TCRdb itself ran the RT-PCR reads through MiXCR, one entry per CDR3 protein. Among 860,000 or so distinct CDR3 sequences listed, 21% were seen once. The CDR3 is 14 amino acids. In germline, CDR1 is SGHDT, CDR2 YYEEEE. The V end lost 3 bases, the J end lost 4 bases, and 11 bases lay between the germline ends. General study findings and limits: Every seasonal influenza vaccination brings in few new T cells, the authors suggested.

The source material was PBMCs from blood, sampled roughly 5 days after vaccination. The sequence came from a man in his forties or fifties who received an inactivated influenza vaccine. The chain employs TRBV5-6 and TRBJ2-1; D gene unclear. CDR3 protein: CASSSVDGYNEQFF. In nucleotides, the CDR3 is TGTGCCAGCAGCTCCGTGGACGGATACAATGAGCAGTTCTTC.